Listed below are T cell receptor beta chains from one sample, sequenced in a study of graft-versus-host responses after intestinal transplantation. Generated by immunoSEQ multiplex PCR, the TCRdb table keeps only in-frame clones and is missing some. The repertoire holds roughly 17,000 clones, with about 80% as singletons. Sample: ileum tissue, taken 17 days after transplant. The receptors derive from a human patient who received an intestinal transplant, so some T cells may come from the graft donor. Both conserved end residues are part of each CDR3. A D gene is named only where the DNA matches it firmly. Clone size is given for some rows only: seen once, a few or many times, or a class if the clone is expanded.

few	TRBJ1-6	-	13	TRBV6-5	TGTGCCAGCAGTTACGAAACCGGCTCACCCCTCCACTTT	CASSYETGSPLHF
-	TRBJ1-2	TRBD1	14	TRBV5-5	TGTGCCAGCAACCGACAGGGCGGCAGATATGGCTACACCTTC	CASNRQGGRYGYTF
-	TRBJ2-7	-	14	TRBV11-2	TGTGCCAGCAGCTTAGATAGGGAGTCTACGGGGCAGTACTTC	CASSLDRESTGQYF
-	TRBJ2-7	-	13	TRBV5-8	TGTGCCAGCAGCTTGACTGGAGACTACGAGCAGTACTTC	CASSLTGDYEQYF
-	TRBJ1-1	-	13	TRBV28	TGTGCCAGCAGTCCATTAGGCCACACTGAAGCTTTCTTT	CASSPLGHTEAFF
few	TRBJ2-7	-	14	TRBV5-6	TGTGCCAGCAGCTCCTGGACTACCCCCTACGAGCAGTACTTC	CASSSWTTPYEQYF
-	TRBJ2-1	TRBD2	16	TRBV29-1	TGCAGCGATTCCCCGGGGGGGCCAAGCTCCTACAATGAGCAGTTCTTC	CSDSPGGPSSYNEQFF
-	TRBJ2-5	-	11	TRBV9	TGTGCCAGCAGCGTAGAAGAGACCCAGTACTTC	CASSVEETQYF
-	TRBJ2-7	TRBD1	14	TRBV28	TGTGCCAGCTGCACAGGGGGCAAGACCTACGAGCAGTACTTC	CASCTGGKTYEQYF
-	TRBJ2-3	-	13	TRBV6-4	TGTGCCAGCAGTGAGGGTAGAACAGATACGCAGTATTTT	CASSEGRTDTQYF
-	TRBJ2-2	-	16	TRBV7-9	TGTGCCAGCAACCCCCTTCGGGTAGTATCCACCGGGGAGCTGTTTTTT	CASNPLRVVSTGELFF
once	TRBJ2-3	-	15	TRBV19	TGTGCCAGTAGTCCCCGCCCCCCGGGACTAGATACGCAGTATTTT	CASSPRPPGLDTQYF
once	TRBJ2-5	-	15	TRBV7-8	TGTGCCAGCAGCTTACTGGGGAACCACCAAGAGACCCAGTACTTC	CASSLLGNHQETQYF
medium-sized	TRBJ2-7	-	14	TRBV28	TGTGCCAGCAGTTCCTGGACAGAGATCTACGAGCAGTACTTC	CASSSWTEIYEQYF
-	TRBJ1-6	-	12	TRBV5-5	TGTGCCAGCAGCTTGGTAGATTCACCCCTCCACTTT	CASSLVDSPLHF
-	TRBJ1-5	-	14	TRBV18	TGTGCCAGCTCATTCCGGGAGATAAATCAGCCCCAGCATTTT	CASSFREINQPQHF
few	TRBJ1-2	-	15	TRBV6-1	TGTGCCAGCAGTGAATATGGTACGGGGAACTATGGCTACACCTTC	CASSEYGTGNYGYTF
-	TRBJ2-1	-	15	TRBV12-1	TGTGCCAGCAGCGAAGGACTAGCGGGAGGGAATGAGCAGTTCTTC	CASSEGLAGGNEQFF
-	TRBJ2-4	-	16	TRBV4-1	TGCGCCAGCAGCCAAGCAATATTTCTAGCCAAAAACATTCAGTACTTC	CASSQAIFLAKNIQYF
-	TRBJ2-3	TRBD2	15	TRBV7-2	TGTGCCAGCAGCCGTAGCGGGGCCCACACAGATACGCAGTATTTT	CASSRSGAHTDTQYF
-	TRBJ1-5	-	16	TRBV7-9	TGTGCCAGCAGCGAGGGATGGGCTGATGGCAATCAGCCCCAGCATTTT	CASSEGWADGNQPQHF
-	TRBJ1-2	-	14	TRBV9	TGTGCCAGCAGCCCCATGGACAGCGTCTATGGCTACACCTTC	CASSPMDSVYGYTF
once	TRBJ2-7	-	15	TRBV7-6	TGTGCCAGCAGCTTATTGGCCGGGACACCATACGAGCAGTACTTC	CASSLLAGTPYEQYF
medium-sized	TRBJ2-3	-	17	TRBV4-1	TGCGCCAGCAGCCAAGATATTTCGGGACTTAGCACAGATACGCAGTATTTT	CASSQDISGLSTDTQYF
-	TRBJ2-3	TRBD2	17	TRBV7-9	TGTGCCAGCAGCCCCCAGGGACTAGCGGGAGCCGGAGATACGCAGTATTTT	CASSPQGLAGAGDTQYF
-	TRBJ2-7	TRBD1	13	TRBV6-1	TGTGCCAGCCTCGACAGGGGGCTATACGAGCAGTACTTC	CASLDRGLYEQYF
-	TRBJ2-7	TRBD2	11	TRBV20-1	TGCAGTGCTCGGACTAGCTCGGAGCAGTACTTC	CSARTSSEQYF
once	TRBJ2-7	TRBD1	16	TRBV27	TGTGCCAGCAGTTTTGGGTGGGGGACAGGGACCTACGAGCAGTACTTC	CASSFGWGTGTYEQYF
-	TRBJ1-1	-	18	TRBV7-9	TGTGCCAGCAGTTCTAATCCCCGGGACCCTCAGGCGAACACTGAAGCTTTCTTT	CASSSNPRDPQANTEAFF
-	TRBJ2-5	-	12	TRBV30	TGTGCCTGGAATAAACAGGGAGAGACCCAGTACTTC	CAWNKQGETQYF
-	TRBJ2-7	-	14	TRBV19	TGTGCCAGTAGTATAGCCCTAAGGGAATACGAGCAGTACTTC	CASSIALREYEQYF
-	TRBJ2-7	-	14	TRBV28	TGTGCCAGCAGTTTACACCCGGGCTCCTACGAGCAGTACTTC	CASSLHPGSYEQYF
-	TRBJ2-1	-	17	TRBV23-1	TGCGCCAGCTTACCGGGCGACGGTTCGACGTCAGGCGATGAGCAGTTCTTC	CASLPGDGSTSGDEQFF
-	TRBJ2-7	TRBD1	15	TRBV5-5	TGTGCCAGCAGCTTGGAACAGGGGTGGACGTCCGAGCAGTACTTC	CASSLEQGWTSEQYF
-	TRBJ1-5	-	16	TRBV7-2	TGTGCCAGCAGCTTAGGTCTCGGGGCTAGCAATCAGTCCCAGCATTTT	CASSLGLGASNQSQHF